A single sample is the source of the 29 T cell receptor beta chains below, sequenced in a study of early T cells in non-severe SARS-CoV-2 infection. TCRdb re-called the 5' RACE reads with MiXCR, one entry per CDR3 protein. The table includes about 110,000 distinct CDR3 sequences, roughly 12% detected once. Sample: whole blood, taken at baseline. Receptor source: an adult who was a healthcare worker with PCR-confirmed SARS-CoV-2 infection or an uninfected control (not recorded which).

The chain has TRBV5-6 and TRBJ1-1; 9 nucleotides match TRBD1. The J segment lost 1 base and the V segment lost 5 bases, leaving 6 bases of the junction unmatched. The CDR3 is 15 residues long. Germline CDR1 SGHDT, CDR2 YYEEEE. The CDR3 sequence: CASRLWDRANTEAFF. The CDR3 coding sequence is TGTGCCAGCAGACTATGGGACAGGGCGAACACTGAAGCTTTCTTT. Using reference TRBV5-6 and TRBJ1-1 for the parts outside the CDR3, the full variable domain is DAGVTQSPTHLIKTRGQQVTLRCSPKSGHDTVSWYQQALGQGPQFIFQYYEEEERQRGNFPDRFSGHQFPNYSSELNVNALLLGDSALYLCASRLWDRANTEAFFGQGTRLTVV.

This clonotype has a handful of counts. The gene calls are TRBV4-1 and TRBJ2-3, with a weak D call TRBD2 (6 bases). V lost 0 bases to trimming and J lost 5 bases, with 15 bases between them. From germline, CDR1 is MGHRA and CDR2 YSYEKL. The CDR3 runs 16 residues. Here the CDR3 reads CASSQDVAGMVDTQYF. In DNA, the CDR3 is TGCGCCAGCAGCCAAGATGTGGCGGGGATGGTAGATACGCAGTATTTT.

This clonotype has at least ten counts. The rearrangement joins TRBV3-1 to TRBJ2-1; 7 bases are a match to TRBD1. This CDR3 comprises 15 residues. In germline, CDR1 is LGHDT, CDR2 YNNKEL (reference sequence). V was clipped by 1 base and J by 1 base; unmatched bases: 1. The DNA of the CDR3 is TGTGCCAGCAGCCAAGGGGACAGTTCCTACAATGAGCAGTTCTTC. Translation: CASSQGDSSYNEQFF.

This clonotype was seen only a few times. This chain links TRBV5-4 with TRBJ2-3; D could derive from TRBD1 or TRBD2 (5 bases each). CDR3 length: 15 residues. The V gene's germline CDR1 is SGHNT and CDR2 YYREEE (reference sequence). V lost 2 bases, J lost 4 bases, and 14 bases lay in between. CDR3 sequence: CASSFVPLGADTQYF. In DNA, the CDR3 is TGTGCCAGCAGCTTCGTCCCTTTGGGGGCAGATACGCAGTATTTT.

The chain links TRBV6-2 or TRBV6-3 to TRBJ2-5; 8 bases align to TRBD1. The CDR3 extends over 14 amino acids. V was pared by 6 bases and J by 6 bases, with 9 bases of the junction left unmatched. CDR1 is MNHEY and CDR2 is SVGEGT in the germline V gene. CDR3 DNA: TGTGCCAGCAGGCCCTGGACAGGGACAAAGACCCAGTACTTC. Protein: CASRPWTGTKTQYF.

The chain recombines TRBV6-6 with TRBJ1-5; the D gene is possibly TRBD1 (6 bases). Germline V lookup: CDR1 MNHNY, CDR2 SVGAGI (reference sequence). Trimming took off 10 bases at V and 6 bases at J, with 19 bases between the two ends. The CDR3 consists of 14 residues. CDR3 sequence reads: CATSGGQQSQPQHF. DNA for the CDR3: TGTGCCACCTCCGGGGGACAACAATCTCAGCCCCAGCATTTT.

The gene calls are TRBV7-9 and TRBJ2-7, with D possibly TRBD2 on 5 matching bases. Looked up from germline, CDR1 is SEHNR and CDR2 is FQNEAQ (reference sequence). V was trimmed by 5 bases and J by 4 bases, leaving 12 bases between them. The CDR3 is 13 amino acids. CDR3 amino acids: CASSPQEVYEQYF. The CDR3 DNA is TGTGCCAGCAGCCCTCAGGAGGTTTACGAGCAGTACTTC.

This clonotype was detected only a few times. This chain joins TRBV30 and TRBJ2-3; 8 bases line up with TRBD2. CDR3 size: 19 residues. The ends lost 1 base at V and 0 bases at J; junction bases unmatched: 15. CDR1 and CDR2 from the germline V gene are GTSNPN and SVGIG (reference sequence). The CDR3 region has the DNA TGTGCCTGGAGTGCAGGGAGGGTACTAGCGGAAACTAGCACAGATACGCAGTATTTT. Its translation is CAWSAGRVLAETSTDTQYF.

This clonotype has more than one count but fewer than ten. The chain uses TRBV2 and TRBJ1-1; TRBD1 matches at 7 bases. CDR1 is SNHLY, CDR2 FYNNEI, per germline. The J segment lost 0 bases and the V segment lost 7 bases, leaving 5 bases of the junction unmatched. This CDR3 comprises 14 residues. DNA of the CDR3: TGTGCCAGCACACAGGGGATCATGAACACTGAAGCTTTCTTT. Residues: CASTQGIMNTEAFF.

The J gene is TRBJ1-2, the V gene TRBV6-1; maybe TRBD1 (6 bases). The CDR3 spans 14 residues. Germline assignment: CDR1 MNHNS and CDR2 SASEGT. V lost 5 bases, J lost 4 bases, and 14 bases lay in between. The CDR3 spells CASSSNRVRYGYTF. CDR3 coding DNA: TGTGCCAGCAGTTCAAACAGGGTTCGCTATGGCTACACCTTC.

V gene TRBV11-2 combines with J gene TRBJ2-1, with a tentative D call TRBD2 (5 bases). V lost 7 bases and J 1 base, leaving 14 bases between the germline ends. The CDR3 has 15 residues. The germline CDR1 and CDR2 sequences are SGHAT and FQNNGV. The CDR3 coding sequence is TGTGCCAGCACTACCCCACGGGGTTCCTACAATGAGCAGTTCTTC. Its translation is CASTTPRGSYNEQFF. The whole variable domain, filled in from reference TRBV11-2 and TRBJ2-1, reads EAGVAQSPRYKIIEKRQSVAFWCNPISGHATLYWYQQILGQGPKLLIQFQNNGVVDDSQLPKDRFSAERLKGVDSTLKIQPAKLEDSAVYLCASTTPRGSYNEQFFGPGTRLTVL.

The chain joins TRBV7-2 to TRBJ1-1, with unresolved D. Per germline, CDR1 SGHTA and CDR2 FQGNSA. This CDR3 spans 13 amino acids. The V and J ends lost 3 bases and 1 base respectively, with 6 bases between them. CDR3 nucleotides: TGTGCCAGCAGCTTCTGGCAGAACACTGAAGCTTTCTTT. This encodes CASSFWQNTEAFF.

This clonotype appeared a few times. For the CDR3, the DNA is TGTGCCACAGCCTGGAGCTCTGGGGCCAACGTCCTGACTTTC. The encoded protein is CATAWSSGANVLTF. The rearrangement links TRBV2 to TRBJ2-6; no clear D gene. Trimming pared 10 bases from V and 0 bases from J, leaving 10 bases between. Germline V gives CDR1 SNHLY, CDR2 FYNNEI. CDR3 length: 14 residues.

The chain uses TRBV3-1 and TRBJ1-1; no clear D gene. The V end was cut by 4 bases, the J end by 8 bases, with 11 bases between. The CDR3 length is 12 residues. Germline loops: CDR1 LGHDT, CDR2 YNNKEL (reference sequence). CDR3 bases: TGTGCCAGCAGCCCGCTCCAAGGGGAAGCTTTCTTT. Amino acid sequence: CASSPLQGEAFF.

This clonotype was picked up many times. CDR3 sequence (DNA): TGTGCCAGCAGCAAGTCCGGCCCCGCGGAGTATTTT. Its protein product is CASSKSGPAEYF. The chain links TRBV11-2 to TRBJ2-3; D not resolved. The V gene's germline CDR1 is SGHAT and CDR2 FQNNGV. Trimming shortened V by 5 bases and J by 13 bases, and 16 bases separated the two germline ends. The CDR3 spans 12 residues.

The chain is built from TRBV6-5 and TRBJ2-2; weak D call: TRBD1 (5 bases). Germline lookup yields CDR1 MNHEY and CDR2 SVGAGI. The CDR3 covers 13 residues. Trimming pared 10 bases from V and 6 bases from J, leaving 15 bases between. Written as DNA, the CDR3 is TGTGCCACCAGGACACCACCTGCCGGGGAGCTGTTTTTT. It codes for CATRTPPAGELFF.

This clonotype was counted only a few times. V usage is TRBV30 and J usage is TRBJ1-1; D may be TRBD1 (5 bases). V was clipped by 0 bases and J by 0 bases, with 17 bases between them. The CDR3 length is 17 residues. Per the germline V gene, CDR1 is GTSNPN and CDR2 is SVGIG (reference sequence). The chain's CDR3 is CAWSVRVRASMNTEAFF. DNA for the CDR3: TGTGCCTGGAGTGTACGAGTCAGGGCTTCCATGAACACTGAAGCTTTCTTT.

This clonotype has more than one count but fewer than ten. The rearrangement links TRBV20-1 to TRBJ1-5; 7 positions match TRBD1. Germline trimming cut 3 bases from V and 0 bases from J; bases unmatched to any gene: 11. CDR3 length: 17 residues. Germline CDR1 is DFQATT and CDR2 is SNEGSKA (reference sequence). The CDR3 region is CSARLTGRGHSNQPQHF. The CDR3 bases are TGCAGTGCTAGGCTTACAGGGAGGGGGCATAGCAATCAGCCCCAGCATTTT.

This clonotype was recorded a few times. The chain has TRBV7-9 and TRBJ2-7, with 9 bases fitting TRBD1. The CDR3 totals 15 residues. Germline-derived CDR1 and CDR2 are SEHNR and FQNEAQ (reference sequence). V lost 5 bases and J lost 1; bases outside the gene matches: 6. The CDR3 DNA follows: TGTGCCAGCAGCCCGAGGACAGGGGCGTCCTACGAGCAGTACTTC. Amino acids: CASSPRTGASYEQYF. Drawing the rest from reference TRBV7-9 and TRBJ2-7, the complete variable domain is DTGVSQNPRHKITKRGQNVTFRCDPISEHNRLYWYRQTLGQGPEFLTYFQNEAQLEKSRLLSDRFSAERPKGSFSTLEIQRTEQGDSAMYLCASSPRTGASYEQYFGPGTRLTVT.

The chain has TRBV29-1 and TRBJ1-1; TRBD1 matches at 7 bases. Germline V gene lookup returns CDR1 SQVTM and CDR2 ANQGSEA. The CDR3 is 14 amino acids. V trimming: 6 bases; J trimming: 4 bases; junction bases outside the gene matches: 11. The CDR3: CSVTPGQTSTEAFF. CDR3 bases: TGCAGCGTGACCCCGGGACAGACCTCCACTGAAGCTTTCTTT.

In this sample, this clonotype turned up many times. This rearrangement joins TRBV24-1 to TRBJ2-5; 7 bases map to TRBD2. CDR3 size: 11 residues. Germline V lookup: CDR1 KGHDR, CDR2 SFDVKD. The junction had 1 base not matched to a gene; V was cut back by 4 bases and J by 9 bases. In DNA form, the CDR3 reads TGTGCCACCAGTGAGGGGGGGGCCCAGTACTTC. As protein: CATSEGGAQYF.

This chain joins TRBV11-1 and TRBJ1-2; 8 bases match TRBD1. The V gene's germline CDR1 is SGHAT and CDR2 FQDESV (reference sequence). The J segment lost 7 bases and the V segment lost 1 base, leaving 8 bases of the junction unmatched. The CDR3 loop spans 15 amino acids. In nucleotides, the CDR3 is TGTGCCAGCAGCTTAGGCCCCGACAGGGGTCGTGGCTACACCTTC. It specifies CASSLGPDRGRGYTF.

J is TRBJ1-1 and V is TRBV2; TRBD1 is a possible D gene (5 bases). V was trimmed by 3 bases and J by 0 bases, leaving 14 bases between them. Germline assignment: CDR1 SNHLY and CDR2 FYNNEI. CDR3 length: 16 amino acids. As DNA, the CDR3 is TGTGCCAGCAGTGAGGGGACCCCCTACATGAACACTGAAGCTTTCTTT. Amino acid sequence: CASSEGTPYMNTEAFF.

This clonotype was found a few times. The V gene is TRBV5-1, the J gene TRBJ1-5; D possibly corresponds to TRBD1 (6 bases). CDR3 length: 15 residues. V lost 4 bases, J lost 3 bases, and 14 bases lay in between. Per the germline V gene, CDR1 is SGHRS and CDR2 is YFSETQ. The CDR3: CASSPDGQLNQPQHF. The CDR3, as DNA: TGCGCCAGCAGCCCCGATGGACAGCTCAATCAGCCCCAGCATTTT.

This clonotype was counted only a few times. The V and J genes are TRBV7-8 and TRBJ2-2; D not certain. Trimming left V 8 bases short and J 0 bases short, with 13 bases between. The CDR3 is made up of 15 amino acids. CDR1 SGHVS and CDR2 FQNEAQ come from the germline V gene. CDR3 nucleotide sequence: TGTGCCAGCCCTCGGTCAACAGCGAACACCGGGGAGCTGTTTTTT. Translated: CASPRSTANTGELFF.

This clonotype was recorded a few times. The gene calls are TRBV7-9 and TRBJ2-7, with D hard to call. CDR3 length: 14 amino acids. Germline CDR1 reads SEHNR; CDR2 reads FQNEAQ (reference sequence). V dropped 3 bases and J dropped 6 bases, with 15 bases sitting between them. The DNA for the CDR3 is TGTGCCAGCAGCTTCCGCAGTTCCAGGTCCGAGCAGTACTTC. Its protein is CASSFRSSRSEQYF.

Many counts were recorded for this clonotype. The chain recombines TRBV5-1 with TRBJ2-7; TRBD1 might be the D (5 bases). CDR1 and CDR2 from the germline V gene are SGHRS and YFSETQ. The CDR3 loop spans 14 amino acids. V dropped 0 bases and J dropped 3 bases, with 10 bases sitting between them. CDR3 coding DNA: TGCGCCAGCAGCTTGGTTGCAGGGAACTACGAGCAGTACTTC. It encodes CASSLVAGNYEQYF.

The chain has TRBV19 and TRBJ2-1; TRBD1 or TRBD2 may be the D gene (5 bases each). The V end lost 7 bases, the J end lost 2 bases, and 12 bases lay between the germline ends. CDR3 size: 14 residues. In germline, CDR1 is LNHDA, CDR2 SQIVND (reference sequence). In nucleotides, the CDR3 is TGTGCCAGTAAGGGACGGACAACCTACAATGAGCAGTTCTTC. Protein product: CASKGRTTYNEQFF.

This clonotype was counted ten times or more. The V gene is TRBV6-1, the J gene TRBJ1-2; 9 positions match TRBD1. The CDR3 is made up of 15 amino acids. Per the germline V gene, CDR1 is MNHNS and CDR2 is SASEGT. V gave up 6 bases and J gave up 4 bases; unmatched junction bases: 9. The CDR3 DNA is TGTGCCAGCAGGATACATGGACAGGGGACCTATGGCTACACCTTC. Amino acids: CASRIHGQGTYGYTF.